The 20 T cell receptor beta chains presented below share a single source sample, sequenced in a study of shared clonotypes between healthy human individuals. Here immunoSEQ multiplex PCR was the method, and the copy in TCRdb shows in-frame clones only, minus some. The sample holds over 2 million clones, over 85% seen once. The sequenced sample consisted of naive CD4+ T cells sorted from blood. Subset of the sample: CD45RA+ positively selected. The receptors were gathered from a man younger than 35 in good health.

The chain couples TRBV27 to TRBJ1-1; 7 bases match TRBD1. Germline V CDR1 and CDR2: MNHEY, SMNVEV (reference sequence). The CDR3 has 15 amino acids. Trimming removed 2 bases from V and 1 base from J; junction bases left unmatched: 4. CDR3 in amino acids: CASSLTRTGNTEAFF. In nucleotides, the CDR3 is TGTGCCAGCAGTTTAACAAGGACAGGGAACACTGAAGCTTTCTTT.

The V gene is TRBV10-3, the J gene TRBJ2-3; TRBD1 agrees at 10 bases. The CDR3 has 18 residues. V lost 4 bases and J lost 1; bases outside the gene matches: 11. The V gene's germline CDR1 is ENHRY and CDR2 SYGVKD. Written as DNA, the CDR3 is TGTGCCATCAGTGTTCCCGGGACAGGGGAATATGGCACAGATACGCAGTATTTT. Its translation is CAISVPGTGEYGTDTQYF.

This clone was counted a few times. V usage is TRBV6-6 and J usage is TRBJ2-1; no firm D call. The germline CDR1 and CDR2 sequences are MNHNY and SVGAGI (reference sequence). There are 13 residues in the CDR3. The V end was cut by 6 bases, the J end by 5 bases, with 11 bases between. CDR3 amino acids: CASSRTRHNEQFF. CDR3 sequence (DNA): TGTGCCAGCAGCCGGACGCGCCACAATGAGCAGTTCTTC.

The J gene is TRBJ1-2, the V gene TRBV18; the D gene is possibly TRBD1 (6 bases). V lost 2 bases and J lost 7, with 14 bases in between. This CDR3 spans 14 amino acids. Looked up from germline, CDR1 is KGHSH and CDR2 is LQKENI. This chain's CDR3 is CASSPDDRMSGYTF. The CDR3 DNA reads TGTGCCAGCTCACCAGACGACAGGATGAGTGGCTACACCTTC.

V usage is TRBV6-6 and J usage is TRBJ1-2; maybe TRBD1 (6 bases). The CDR3 runs 15 residues. Trimming removed 0 bases from V and 5 bases from J, with 13 bases in between. Germline values: CDR1 MNHNY, CDR2 SVGAGI (reference sequence). This chain's CDR3 is CASSYSLQGSYGYTF. The CDR3 nucleotides read TGTGCCAGCAGTTACTCGCTACAGGGATCGTATGGCTACACCTTC.

The chain uses TRBV9 and TRBJ1-6; the D is unclear. Trimming stripped 3 bases from V and 3 bases from J, with 7 bases between. The CDR3 is made up of 14 amino acids. Germline V gene sequence: CDR1 SGDLS, CDR2 YYNGEE. CDR3 in amino acids: CASSALVYNSPLHF. The CDR3 DNA sequence: TGTGCCAGCAGCGCGCTTGTCTATAATTCACCCCTCCACTTT.

CDR3 coding DNA: TGTGCCAGCAGTTACTCCGGGACAGGGGGAGAAGCTTTCTTT. It specifies CASSYSGTGGEAFF. V and J are TRBV6-5 and TRBJ1-1; TRBD1 agrees at 11 bases. Per germline, CDR1 MNHEY and CDR2 SVGAGI. CDR3 length: 14 residues. The V and J ends lost 0 bases and 8 bases, in that order; junction bases with no gene match: 2.

The chain uses TRBV15 and TRBJ2-2, with no clear D. Germline CDR1 LNHNV, CDR2 YYDKDF (reference sequence). The V gene lost 0 bases and the J gene lost 5 bases, with 10 bases spanning the gap. The CDR3 consists of 15 residues. The DNA for the CDR3 is TGTGCCACCAGCAGAGATGCGAAAAAGACCGGGGAGCTGTTTTTT. Amino acid sequence: CATSRDAKKTGELFF.

V gene TRBV19 combines with J gene TRBJ1-6; D uncertain. Germline V CDR1 and CDR2: LNHDA, SQIVND (reference sequence). The CDR3 has 12 residues. V was trimmed by 7 bases and J by 6 bases, leaving 7 bases between them. The CDR3 reads CASTRANSPLHF. Written as DNA, the CDR3 is TGTGCCAGTACCCGGGCTAATTCACCCCTCCACTTT.

The chain joins TRBV2 to TRBJ2-5; no firm D call. The CDR3 consists of 13 residues. Germline CDR1 is SNHLY and CDR2 is FYNNEI. Between the trimmed V and J ends, which lost 2 bases and 2 bases, there was a span of 6 bases. Here the CDR3 reads CASSEMEQETQYF. The CDR3 DNA reads TGTGCCAGCAGTGAAATGGAGCAAGAGACCCAGTACTTC.

This clone was recorded only once. The chain has TRBV7-2 and TRBJ2-5; 8 bases are shared with TRBD2. Germline V gene sequence: CDR1 SGHTA, CDR2 FQGNSA. After removal of 5 bases from V and 10 bases from J, the junction contained 9 bases not matched to a gene. CDR3 length equals 13 residues. CDR3 coding DNA: TGTGCCAGCAGCCAAGGGACCGCGGGGGGCCAGTACTTC. Its translation: CASSQGTAGGQYF.

This chain uses TRBV28 with TRBJ2-7; the D is unclear. CDR3 length: 14 residues. The germline V gene has CDR1 MDHEN and CDR2 SYDVKM. Trimming removed 4 bases at V and 2 bases at J, with 12 bases between. The CDR3 region has the DNA TGTGCCAGCAGTTATCCTTTGGGTGCCTACGAGCAGTACTTC. Protein sequence: CASSYPLGAYEQYF. Full variable domain (remainder filled in from reference TRBV28 and TRBJ2-7): DVKVTQSSRYLVKRTGEKVFLECVQDMDHENMFWYRQDPGLGLRLIYFSYDVKMKEKGDIPEGYSVSREKKERFSLILESASTNQTSMYLCASSYPLGAYEQYFGPGTRLTVT.

The chain uses TRBV5-6 and TRBJ1-4; 8 positions agree with TRBD1. The ends lost 3 bases at V and 8 bases at J; junction bases unmatched: 6. The length of the CDR3 is 14 residues. Germline loops: CDR1 SGHDT, CDR2 YYEEEE. The CDR3 region is CASSSQGVREKLFF. The CDR3 DNA is TGTGCCAGCAGCTCACAGGGGGTGAGGGAAAAACTGTTTTTT.

The J gene is TRBJ2-7, the V gene TRBV7-9; TRBD1 matches 8 bases. Germline V gene sequence: CDR1 SEHNR, CDR2 FQNEAQ (reference sequence). The CDR3 length is 15 residues. The V and J ends lost 3 bases and 5 bases, in that order; junction bases with no gene match: 9. CDR3 in DNA: TGTGCCAGCAGCTTTTTTCAGGGGGCGAGGGACGAGCAGTACTTC. Its translation is CASSFFQGARDEQYF.

This clone appeared once. The genes are TRBV15 and TRBJ2-7; TRBD2 is a possible D gene (5 bases). V lost 1 base, J lost 0 bases, and 13 bases lay in between. Germline V CDR1 and CDR2: LNHNV, YYDKDF (reference sequence). The CDR3 covers 16 residues. DNA for the CDR3: TGTGCCACCAGCAGAGGTCGCGGGTTGAGCTCCTACGAGCAGTACTTC. This translates into CATSRGRGLSSYEQYF.

This sequence joins TRBV5-4 and TRBJ2-5; D gene unclear. Trimming took off 0 bases at V and 4 bases at J, with 10 bases between the two ends. Per the germline V gene, CDR1 is SGHNT and CDR2 is YYREEE (reference sequence). The length of the CDR3 is 14 residues. This CDR3 is CASSLGRWGETQYF. Written as DNA, the CDR3 is TGTGCCAGCAGCTTGGGGCGGTGGGGAGAGACCCAGTACTTC.

The CDR3 DNA reads TGTGCCAGCAGCTTGGTTGGTAGCGGGGTCACAGATACGCAGTATTTT. As protein: CASSLVGSGVTDTQYF. The V gene is TRBV7-2, the J gene TRBJ2-3; 8 nucleotides match TRBD2. This CDR3 comprises 16 residues. In germline, CDR1 is SGHTA, CDR2 FQGNSA. V was clipped by 3 bases and J by 2 bases; unmatched bases: 7. The entire variable domain, with the rest obtained from reference TRBV7-2 and TRBJ2-3, is as follows: GAGVSQSPSNKVTEKGKDVELRCDPISGHTALYWYRQSLGQGLEFLIYFQGNSAPDKSGLPSDRFSAERTGGSVSTLTIQRTQQEDSAVYLCASSLVGSGVTDTQYFGPGTRLTVL.

The V gene is TRBV25-1, the J gene TRBJ2-3, with TRBD1 matching over 7 bases. The CDR3 runs 15 residues. Germline V gene data show CDR1 as MGHDK and CDR2 as SYGVNS. With 2 bases clipped from V and 1 base from J, the junction kept 3 bases outside the gene matches. The CDR3 loop is CASSETGAGTDTQYF. The DNA of the CDR3 is TGTGCCAGCAGTGAAACAGGGGCTGGCACAGATACGCAGTATTTT.

CDR3 in DNA: TGTGCCAGTAGCAGCAACGGGGACGAGCAGTACTTC. It codes for CASSSNGDEQYF. The chain has TRBV19 and TRBJ2-7, with D perhaps matching TRBD2 (5 bases). CDR3 length: 12 amino acids. The V gene's germline CDR1 is LNHDA and CDR2 SQIVND (reference sequence). V was pared by 6 bases and J by 5 bases, with 11 bases between.

This chain joins TRBV7-2 and TRBJ1-2; 7 bases are shared with TRBD1. The CDR3 totals 15 residues. Germline V gives CDR1 SGHTA, CDR2 FQGNSA. J gave up 4 bases and V 2 bases, and 7 bases lay outside the gene matches. DNA of the CDR3: TGTGCCAGCAGCTTAACAGGGGATTACGGCTATGGCTACACCTTC. This translates into CASSLTGDYGYGYTF.